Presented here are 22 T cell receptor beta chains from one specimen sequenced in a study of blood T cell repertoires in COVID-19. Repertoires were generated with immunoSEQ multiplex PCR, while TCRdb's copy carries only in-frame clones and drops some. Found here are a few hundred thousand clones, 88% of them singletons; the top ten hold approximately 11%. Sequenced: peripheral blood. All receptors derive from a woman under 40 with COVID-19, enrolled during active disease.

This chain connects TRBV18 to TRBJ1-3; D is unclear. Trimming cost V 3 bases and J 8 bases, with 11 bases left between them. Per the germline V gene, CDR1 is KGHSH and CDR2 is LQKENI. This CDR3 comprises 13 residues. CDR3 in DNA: TGTGCCAGCTCACCGAGCCCTCCGGACACCATATATTTT. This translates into CASSPSPPDTIYF.

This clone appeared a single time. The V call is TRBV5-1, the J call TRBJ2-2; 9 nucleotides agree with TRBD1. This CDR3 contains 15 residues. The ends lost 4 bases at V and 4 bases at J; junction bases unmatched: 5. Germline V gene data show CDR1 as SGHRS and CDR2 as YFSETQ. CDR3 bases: TGCGCCAGCAGCCGGGCGGGACAGGGCACCGGGGAGCTGTTTTTT. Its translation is CASSRAGQGTGELFF.

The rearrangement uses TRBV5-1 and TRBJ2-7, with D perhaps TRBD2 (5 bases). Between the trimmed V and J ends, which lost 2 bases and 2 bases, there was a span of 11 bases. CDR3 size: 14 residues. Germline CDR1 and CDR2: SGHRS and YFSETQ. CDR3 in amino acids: CASSFRDGTYEQYF. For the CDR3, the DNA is TGCGCCAGCAGCTTCCGTGACGGGACCTACGAGCAGTACTTC.

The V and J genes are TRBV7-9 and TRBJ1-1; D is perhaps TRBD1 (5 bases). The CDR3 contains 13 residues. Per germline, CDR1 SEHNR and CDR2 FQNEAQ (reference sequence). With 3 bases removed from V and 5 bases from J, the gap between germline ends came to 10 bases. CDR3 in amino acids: CASSLGRETEAFF. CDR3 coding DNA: TGTGCCAGCAGCTTGGGACGGGAGACTGAAGCTTTCTTT.

This chain's CDR3 is CASSIGQQREKLFF. The DNA for the CDR3 is TGTGCCAGTAGTATAGGACAGCAACGTGAAAAACTGTTTTTT. The V gene is TRBV19, the J gene TRBJ1-4, with a possible D match to TRBD1 (5 bases). The germline CDR1 and CDR2 sequences are LNHDA and SQIVND (reference sequence). CDR3 length equals 14 residues. V gave up 1 base and J gave up 7 bases, with 10 bases separating them.

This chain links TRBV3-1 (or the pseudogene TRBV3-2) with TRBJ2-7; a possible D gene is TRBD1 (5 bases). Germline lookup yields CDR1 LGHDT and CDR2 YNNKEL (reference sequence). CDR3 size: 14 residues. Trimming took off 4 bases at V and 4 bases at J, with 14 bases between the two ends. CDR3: CASSPWGGSYEQYF. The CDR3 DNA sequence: TGTGCCAGCAGCCCTTGGGGCGGCTCTTACGAGCAGTACTTC.

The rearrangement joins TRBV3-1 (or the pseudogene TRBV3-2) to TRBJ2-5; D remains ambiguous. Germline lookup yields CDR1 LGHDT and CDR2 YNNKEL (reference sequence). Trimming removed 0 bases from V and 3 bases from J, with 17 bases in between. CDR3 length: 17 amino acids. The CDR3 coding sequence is TGTGCCAGCAGCCAAGATCCCAGCGCTACCTCGGAAGAGACCCAGTACTTC. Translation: CASSQDPSATSEETQYF.

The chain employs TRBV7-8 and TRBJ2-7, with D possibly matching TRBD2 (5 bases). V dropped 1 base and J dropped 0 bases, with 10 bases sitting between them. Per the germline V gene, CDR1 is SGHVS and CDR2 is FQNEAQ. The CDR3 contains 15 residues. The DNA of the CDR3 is TGTGCCAGCAGCTTAGTCGAGCGGAGCTCCTACGAGCAGTACTTC. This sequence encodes CASSLVERSSYEQYF.

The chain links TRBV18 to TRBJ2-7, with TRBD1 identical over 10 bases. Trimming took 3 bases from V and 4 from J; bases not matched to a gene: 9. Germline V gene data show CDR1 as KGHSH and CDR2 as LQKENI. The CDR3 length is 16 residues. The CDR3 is CASSPADRGPPYEQYF. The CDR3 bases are TGTGCCAGCTCACCTGCCGACAGGGGGCCTCCGTACGAGCAGTACTTC.

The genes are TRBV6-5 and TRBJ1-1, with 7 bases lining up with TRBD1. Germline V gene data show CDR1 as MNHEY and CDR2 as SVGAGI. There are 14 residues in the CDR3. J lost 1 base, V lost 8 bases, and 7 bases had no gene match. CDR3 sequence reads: CASGGAGGNTEAFF. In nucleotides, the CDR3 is TGTGCCAGCGGAGGGGCAGGGGGGAACACTGAAGCTTTCTTT.

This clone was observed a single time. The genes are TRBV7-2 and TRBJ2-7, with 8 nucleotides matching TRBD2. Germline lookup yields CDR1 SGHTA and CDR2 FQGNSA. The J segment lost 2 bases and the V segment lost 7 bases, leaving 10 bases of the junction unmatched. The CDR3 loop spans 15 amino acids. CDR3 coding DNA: TGTGCCAGCATCCCCGGGGGAGCGGGAGCCTACGAGCAGTACTTC. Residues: CASIPGGAGAYEQYF.

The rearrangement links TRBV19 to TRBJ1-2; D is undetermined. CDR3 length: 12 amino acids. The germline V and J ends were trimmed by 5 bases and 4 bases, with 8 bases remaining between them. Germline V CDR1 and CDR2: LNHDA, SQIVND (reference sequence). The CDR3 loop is CASSARAYGYTF. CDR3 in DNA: TGTGCCAGTAGTGCCCGAGCCTATGGCTACACCTTC.

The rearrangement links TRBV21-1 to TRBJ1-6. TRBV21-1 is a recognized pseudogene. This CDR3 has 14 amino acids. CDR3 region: CASRVRSYNSPLHF. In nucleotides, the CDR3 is TGTGCCAGCCGGGTGCGCTCCTATAATTCACCCCTCCACTTT.

The CDR3 is CASSHGTSGRYIAKNIQYF. CDR3 DNA sequence: TGTGCCAGCAGCCACGGGACTAGCGGGAGGTACATAGCCAAAAACATTCAGTACTTC. This chain uses TRBV4-2 with TRBJ2-4; 15 bases align to TRBD2. The CDR3 extends over 19 amino acids. The V gene's germline CDR1 is LGHNA and CDR2 YNFKEQ. The junction had 6 bases not matched to a gene; V was cut back by 3 bases and J by 0 bases.

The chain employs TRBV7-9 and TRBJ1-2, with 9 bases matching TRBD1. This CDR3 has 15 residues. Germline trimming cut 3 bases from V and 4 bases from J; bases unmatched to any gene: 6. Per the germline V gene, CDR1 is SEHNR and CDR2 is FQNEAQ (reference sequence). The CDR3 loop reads CASSLGQGRSYGYTF. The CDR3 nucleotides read TGTGCCAGCAGCTTGGGACAGGGAAGGTCCTATGGCTACACCTTC. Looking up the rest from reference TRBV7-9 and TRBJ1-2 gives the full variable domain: DTGVSQNPRHKITKRGQNVTFRCDPISEHNRLYWYRQTLGQGPEFLTYFQNEAQLEKSRLLSDRFSAERPKGSFSTLEIQRTEQGDSAMYLCASSLGQGRSYGYTFGSGTRLTVV.

This CDR3 is CATGGTRNSPLHF. CDR3 bases: TGTGCCACCGGGGGGACACGAAATTCACCCCTCCACTTT. J is TRBJ1-6 and V is TRBV6-5; a possible D gene is TRBD1 (6 bases). This CDR3 contains 13 residues. The germline V and J ends were trimmed by 10 bases and 7 bases, with 14 bases remaining between them. Germline V CDR1 and CDR2: MNHEY, SVGAGI.

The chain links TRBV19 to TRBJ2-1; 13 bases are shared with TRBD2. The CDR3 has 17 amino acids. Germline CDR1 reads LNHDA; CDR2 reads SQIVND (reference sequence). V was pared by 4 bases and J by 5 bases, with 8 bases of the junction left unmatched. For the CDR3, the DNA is TGTGCCAGTAGTAAGTCCGGGACTAGCGGGACTAACAATGAGCAGTTCTTC. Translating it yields CASSKSGTSGTNNEQFF.

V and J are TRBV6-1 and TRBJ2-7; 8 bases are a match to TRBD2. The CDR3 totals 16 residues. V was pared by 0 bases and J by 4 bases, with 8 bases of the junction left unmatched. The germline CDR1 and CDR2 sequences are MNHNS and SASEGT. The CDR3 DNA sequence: TGTGCCAGCAGTGAAGCCCCCCCTAGCGGGTTATACGAGCAGTACTTC. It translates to CASSEAPPSGLYEQYF.

CDR3 region: CASSLLGRGADTQYF. The CDR3 DNA reads TGTGCCAGCAGCTTATTGGGCAGGGGTGCAGATACGCAGTATTTT. V gene TRBV7-2 combines with J gene TRBJ2-3; perhaps TRBD1 as D (6 bases). The ends were cut back, 2 bases at V and 4 bases at J, with 13 bases in the middle. CDR1 is SGHTA and CDR2 is FQGNSA in the germline V gene. This CDR3 is 15 amino acids long.

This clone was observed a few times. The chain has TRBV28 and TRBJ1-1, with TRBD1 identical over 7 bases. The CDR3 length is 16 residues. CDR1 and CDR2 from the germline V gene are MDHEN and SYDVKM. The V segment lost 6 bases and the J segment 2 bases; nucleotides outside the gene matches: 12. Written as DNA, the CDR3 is TGTGCCAGCAGCCGTATACAGGGGTTAGGTAACACTGAAGCTTTCTTT. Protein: CASSRIQGLGNTEAFF.

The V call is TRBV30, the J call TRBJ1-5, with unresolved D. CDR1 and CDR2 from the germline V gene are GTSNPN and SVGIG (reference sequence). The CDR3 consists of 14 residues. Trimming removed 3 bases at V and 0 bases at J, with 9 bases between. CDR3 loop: CAWSGLDSNQPQHF. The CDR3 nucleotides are TGTGCCTGGAGCGGACTGGATAGCAATCAGCCCCAGCATTTT.

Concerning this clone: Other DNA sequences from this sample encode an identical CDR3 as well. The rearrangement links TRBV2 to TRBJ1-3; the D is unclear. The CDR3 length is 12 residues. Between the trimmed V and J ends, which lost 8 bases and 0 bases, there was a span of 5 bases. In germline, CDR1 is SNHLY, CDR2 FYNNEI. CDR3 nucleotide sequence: TGTGCCAGCCGGGGCTCTGGAAACACCATATATTTT. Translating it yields CASRGSGNTIYF.